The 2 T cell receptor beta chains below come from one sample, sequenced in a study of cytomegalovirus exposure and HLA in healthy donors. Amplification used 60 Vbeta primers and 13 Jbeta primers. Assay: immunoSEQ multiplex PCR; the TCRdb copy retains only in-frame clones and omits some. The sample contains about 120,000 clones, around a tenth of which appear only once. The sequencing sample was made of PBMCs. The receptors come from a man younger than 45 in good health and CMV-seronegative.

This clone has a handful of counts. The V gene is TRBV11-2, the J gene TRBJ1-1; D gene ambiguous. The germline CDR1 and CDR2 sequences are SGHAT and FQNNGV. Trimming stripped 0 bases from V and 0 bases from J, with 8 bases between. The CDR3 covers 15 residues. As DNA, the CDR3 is TGTGCCAGCAGCTTAGAGCCGGGAGTGAACACTGAAGCTTTCTTT. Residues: CASSLEPGVNTEAFF.

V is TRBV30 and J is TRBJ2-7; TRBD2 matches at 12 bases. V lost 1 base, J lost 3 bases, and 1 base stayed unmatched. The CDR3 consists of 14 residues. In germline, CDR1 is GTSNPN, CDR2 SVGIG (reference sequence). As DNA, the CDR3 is TGTGCCTGGAGTGGGGGACTAGCGGGCTACGAGCAGTACTTC. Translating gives CAWSGGLAGYEQYF.